This is a list of T cell receptor beta chains from one sample in a study of T cell responses to AZD1222 COVID-19 vaccine. Using immunoSEQ multiplex PCR, the repertoire was profiled, and TCRdb retains in-frame clones only, with some absent. The repertoire holds some 120,000 clones, approximately 86% seen once, with over 7.5% in the top ten. The sample was peripheral blood, taken on day 0 of AZD1222 vaccination. Every receptor here comes from an adult in good health. Both conserved end residues are part of each CDR3. Size is omitted from some rows. Given values are once, few, many or a class for expanded clones.

clone_size j_call v_call cdr3_aa
- TRBJ2-1 TRBV7-3 CASSLSGQGHNEQFF
- TRBJ2-1 TRBV9 CASSVAGSYYNEQFF
- TRBJ2-1 TRBV11-2 CASSFSDSAYNEQFF
- TRBJ1-2 TRBV5-5 CASSPAQGSYGYTF
- TRBJ1-3 TRBV5-8 CASSRSSGNTIYF
- TRBJ2-1 TRBV27 CASSSPIAGGPHEQFF
- TRBJ2-1 TRBV3-1/TRBV3-2 CASSQDGIVKNEQFF
- TRBJ1-1 TRBV6-5 CASSYGTTEAFF
- TRBJ2-6 TRBV5-6 CASSLVSRSGANVLTF
- TRBJ1-1 TRBV24-1 CATSDQPRKGMNTEAFF
- TRBJ1-5 TRBV19 CASSIGGGSNQPQHF
- TRBJ1-5 TRBV4-3 CASSQIRDSNQPQHF
- TRBJ2-3 TRBV19 CASSFGGFTDTQYF
few TRBJ1-5 TRBV2 CASNRESNQPQHF
- TRBJ1-2 TRBV6-1 CASSESQDTNYGYTF
- TRBJ1-4 TRBV5-8 CASSTGGRYIEKLFF
- TRBJ2-5 TRBV7-2 CASSTRQLPQYF
- TRBJ1-6 TRBV19 CASRKDNSPLHF
- TRBJ1-1 TRBV18 CASSLTGGIVLNEAFF
- TRBJ2-2 TRBV18 CASSPREGELFF
once TRBJ2-7 TRBV5-4 CASSNVTSLYEQYF
- TRBJ2-2 TRBV28 CATDRGHGELFF
- TRBJ1-5 TRBV4-1 CASSQDRQGSGYSNQPQHF
- TRBJ1-5 TRBV9 CASSPDLYQPQHF
- TRBJ1-6 TRBV6-2/TRBV6-3 CASSYRAGSPLHF
- TRBJ1-5 TRBV30 CAWSQGGNQPQHF
- TRBJ2-5 TRBV25-1 CASSASGTETQYF
- TRBJ2-2 TRBV7-2 CASSLWSDPGELFF
- TRBJ2-1 TRBV9 CASSGRGFEQFF
- TRBJ1-2 TRBV6-2/TRBV6-3 CASSYSGRPNYGYTF
- TRBJ1-1 TRBV5-4 CASSPGTVTEAFF
- TRBJ1-5 TRBV19 CASSTRGQGAQPQHF
- TRBJ2-5 TRBV4-2 CASSQDLGAAGGQETQYF
- TRBJ1-2 TRBV6-5 CASSRRAGHGVYTF
- TRBJ2-2 TRBV5-1 CASSLFGTGNTGELFF
few TRBJ2-7 TRBV3-1/TRBV3-2 CASSQERYEQYF
- TRBJ1-2 TRBV15 CATSSGQGGYGYTF
- TRBJ1-1 TRBV7-2 CASSGLPGYTEAFF
- TRBJ2-1 TRBV6-2/TRBV6-3 CASSYSPGGGYNEQFF
- TRBJ1-2 TRBV5-8 CASSLYTGGYGYTF
- TRBJ1-1 TRBV12-3/TRBV12-4 CASSGLQAFF
- TRBJ2-7 TRBV5-1 CASSNGSRLASSYEQYF
- TRBJ1-3 TRBV29-1 CSADTSGNTIYF
- TRBJ2-4 TRBV29-1 CSVEPGGAKNIQYF
- TRBJ1-2 TRBV5-8 CASSSKYGYGYTF
- TRBJ1-2 TRBV19 CASRTRPGVRGYTF
- TRBJ1-5 TRBV7-6 CASSLAYSNQPQHF
- TRBJ2-6 TRBV7-3 CASSLNGLGIAGANVLTF
- TRBJ1-6 TRBV5-4 CASSFTSGTNPSPLHF